A single sample is the source of the 28 T cell receptor beta chains below, sequenced in a study of PD-1 blockade in classical Hodgkin lymphoma. Exposure to brentuximab vedotin varied, and each patient had relapsed following autologous stem cell transplantation. Sequencing used immunoSEQ multiplex PCR; TCRdb keeps in-frame clones, though not all of them. The sample has about 40,000 clones, around 71% seen once. Sequenced here: peripheral blood mononuclear cells (PBMCs), sampled at baseline. The source is a human donor with classical Hodgkin lymphoma.

This clone was observed once. This chain's CDR3 is CAWSVLRGTYGYTF. The CDR3 DNA follows: TGTGCCTGGAGTGTACTAAGGGGGACTTATGGCTACACCTTC. The rearrangement joins TRBV30 to TRBJ1-2; a weak D match, TRBD1 (6 bases). This CDR3 is built from 14 residues. Trimming took off 0 bases at V and 5 bases at J, with 13 bases between the two ends. The V gene's germline CDR1 is GTSNPN and CDR2 SVGIG (reference sequence).

This clone has a handful of counts. The chain uses TRBV10-2 and TRBJ2-7; D tentatively reads TRBD1 or TRBD2 (7 bases each). The CDR3 has 16 amino acids. Germline V CDR1 and CDR2: WSHSY, SAAADI. Trimming pared 2 bases from V and 2 bases from J, leaving 16 bases between. Here the CDR3 DNA reads TGCGCCAGCAGTGAGGAGGAGGGAGGGGGCCCCTACGAGCAGTACTTC. Translating it yields CASSEEEGGGPYEQYF.

V is TRBV4-1 and J is TRBJ2-2; TRBD1 aligns across 12 bases. The CDR3 runs to 16 residues. CDR1 and CDR2 (germline): MGHRA, YSYEKL. The V segment lost 2 bases and the J segment 6 bases; nucleotides outside the gene matches: 4. CDR3 sequence (DNA): TGCGCCAGCAGCCAAACCGGGACAGGGGGCTCCGGGGAGCTGTTTTTT. It encodes CASSQTGTGGSGELFF.

The gene calls are TRBV30 and TRBJ1-1; D remains ambiguous. This CDR3 contains 14 residues. Trimming removed 8 bases from V and 1 base from J, with 17 bases in between. Germline V gives CDR1 GTSNPN, CDR2 SVGIG (reference sequence). In DNA, the CDR3 is TGTGCCAGCAGCCCAGTGTCCTCGAACACTGAAGCTTTCTTT. This codes for CASSPVSSNTEAFF. Full variable domain (outside the CDR3, taken from reference TRBV30 and TRBJ1-1): SQTIHQWPATLVQPVGSPLSLECTVEGTSNPNLYWYRQAAGRGLQLLFYSVGIGQISSEVPQNLSASRPQDRQFILSSKKLLLSDSGFYLCASSPVSSNTEAFFGQGTRLTVV.

This chain joins TRBV5-4 and TRBJ2-1; D gene ambiguous. The CDR3 consists of 12 residues. Trimming took 2 bases from V and 3 from J, leaving 3 bases between them. The V gene's germline CDR1 is SGHNT and CDR2 YYREEE (reference sequence). The CDR3 sequence: CASSLYYNEQFF. DNA of the CDR3: TGTGCCAGCAGCTTATACTACAATGAGCAGTTCTTC.

Turning to this clone: One end of the junction fails to match germline, which may point to a read error. The CDR3 DNA follows: TGTGTCACCAGCAGAGATCGGGGTAGGGGAAACACCATATATTTT. Encoded protein: CVTSRDRGRGNTIYF. The chain combines TRBV15 with TRBJ1-3; no clear D gene. The length of the CDR3 is 15 residues. Germline CDR1 reads LNHNV; CDR2 reads YYDKDF (reference sequence).

The chain has TRBV10-3 and TRBJ2-1; D is ambiguous. The V and J ends lost 5 bases and 5 bases respectively, with 10 bases between them. The germline CDR1 and CDR2 sequences are ENHRY and SYGVKD. The CDR3 covers 13 residues. The DNA for the CDR3 is TGTGCCATCAGTCCTGGGCCCGACAATGAGCAGTTCTTC. This sequence encodes CAISPGPDNEQFF.

The V and J genes are TRBV9 and TRBJ2-7; 10 bases line up with TRBD2. V was clipped by 2 bases and J by 4 bases; unmatched bases: 3. Looked up from germline, CDR1 is SGDLS and CDR2 is YYNGEE. The CDR3 spans 14 residues. In DNA, the CDR3 is TGTGCCAGCAGCGTCGGAGCGGGGGGGTACGAGCAGTACTTC. Encoded protein: CASSVGAGGYEQYF.

The rearrangement joins TRBV5-1 to TRBJ1-4, with 10 nucleotides matching TRBD1. Germline assignment: CDR1 SGHRS and CDR2 YFSETQ. V shed 6 bases and J 2 bases; nucleotides not matched to a gene: 4. The CDR3 length is 15 residues. This CDR3 is CASTDRGRTNEKLFF. Written as DNA, the CDR3 is TGCGCCAGCACAGACAGGGGGCGGACTAATGAAAAACTGTTTTTT.

V and J are TRBV13 and TRBJ2-1; TRBD2 might be the D (5 bases). This CDR3 contains 12 residues. V dropped 5 bases and J dropped 9 bases, with 11 bases sitting between them. Germline CDR1 PRHDT, CDR2 FYEKMQ (reference sequence). CDR3 in DNA: TGTGCCAGCAGCCCCTATGGAGGTGAGCAGTTCTTC. Its translation: CASSPYGGEQFF. Full variable domain (missing parts from reference TRBV13 and TRBJ2-1): AAGVIQSPRHLIKEKRETATLKCYPIPRHDTVYWYQQGPGQDPQFLISFYEKMQSDKGSIPDRFSAQQFSDYHSELNMSSLELGDSALYFCASSPYGGEQFFGPGTRLTVL.

V gene TRBV7-8 combines with J gene TRBJ2-1; no clear D gene. Germline lookup yields CDR1 SGHVS and CDR2 FQNEAQ. V was shortened by 5 bases and J by 8 bases, with 7 bases between the two germline ends. CDR3 length: 11 residues. The CDR3 DNA reads TGTGCCAGCAGCAGACAAGATGAGCAGTTCTTC. Amino acid sequence: CASSRQDEQFF.

This rearrangement joins TRBV9 to TRBJ2-3; 8 positions match TRBD2. Germline CDR1 reads SGDLS; CDR2 reads YYNGEE. The junction had 13 bases not matched to a gene; V was cut back by 7 bases and J by 3 bases. This CDR3 has 16 amino acids. The CDR3 here is CASSSAGRGTTDTQYF. The CDR3, as DNA: TGTGCCAGCTCCTCAGCCGGGAGGGGCACGACAGATACGCAGTATTTT.

CDR3 in DNA: TGTGCCAGCAGTCGACCGGGACTAGCGGGGGGGCCAGATACGCAGTATTTT. This sequence encodes CASSRPGLAGGPDTQYF. This sequence joins TRBV27 and TRBJ2-3; 16 bases map to TRBD2. The CDR3 extends over 17 amino acids. Germline CDR1 reads MNHEY; CDR2 reads SMNVEV (reference sequence). After removal of 5 bases from V and 4 bases from J, the junction contained 6 bases not matched to a gene.

J is TRBJ2-3 and V is TRBV14, with D perhaps TRBD2 (6 bases). There are 14 residues in the CDR3. Germline V gene data show CDR1 as SGHDN and CDR2 as FVKESK. Trimming pared 4 bases from V and 0 bases from J, leaving 8 bases between. CDR3 region: CASSPGTSTDTQYF. CDR3 nucleotides: TGTGCCAGCAGCCCCGGGACTAGCACAGATACGCAGTATTTT.

This sequence joins TRBV19 and TRBJ2-7, with D possibly being TRBD1 or TRBD2 (6 bases each). V was pared by 3 bases and J by 5 bases, with 26 bases between. The CDR3 contains 18 residues. Per germline, CDR1 LNHDA and CDR2 SQIVND (reference sequence). DNA for the CDR3: TGTGCCAGTAGTATCAAAGGAGGGGGATACCCCTCTAGGCACGAGCAGTACTTC. Translating gives CASSIKGGGYPSRHEQYF.

This clone was found a few times. The chain has TRBV19 and TRBJ1-5; D possibly corresponds to TRBD1 (6 bases). The CDR3 runs 15 residues. Germline V gene sequence: CDR1 LNHDA, CDR2 SQIVND (reference sequence). The V and J ends lost 6 bases and 1 base respectively, with 13 bases between them. The CDR3 spells CASRATTGSNQPQHF. CDR3 DNA: TGTGCCAGTAGAGCGACGACAGGAAGCAATCAGCCCCAGCATTTT.

This clone was recorded only once. This chain joins TRBV9 and TRBJ1-1, with D tentatively TRBD1 (5 bases). The germline V and J ends were trimmed by 0 bases and 8 bases, with 11 bases remaining between them. The CDR3 contains 13 residues. Germline lookup yields CDR1 SGDLS and CDR2 YYNGEE. CDR3 in DNA: TGTGCCAGCAGCGTAGTAGCGGGGGAGGAAGCTTTCTTT. Residues: CASSVVAGEEAFF.

The V call is TRBV25-1, the J call TRBJ2-3; D may be TRBD1 (6 bases). Germline CDR1 MGHDK, CDR2 SYGVNS. V lost 1 base, J lost 0 bases, and 14 bases lay in between. The CDR3 extends over 17 amino acids. CDR3 nucleotide sequence: TGTGCCAGCAGTGAATCCAGGGGAGACCACAGCACAGATACGCAGTATTTT. Translation: CASSESRGDHSTDTQYF.

This clone was observed a few times. The J gene is TRBJ2-7, the V gene TRBV14; D not certain. The germline V and J ends were trimmed by 3 bases and 2 bases, with 11 bases remaining between them. CDR1 is SGHDN, CDR2 FVKESK, per germline. The CDR3 consists of 14 residues. For the CDR3, the DNA is TGTGCCAGCAGCCAGGGCCGGGCAGCCTACGAGCAGTACTTC. Translating gives CASSQGRAAYEQYF. The full variable domain, completed using reference TRBV14 and TRBJ2-7, is EAGVTQFPSHSVIEKGQTVTLRCDPISGHDNLYWYRRVMGKEIKFLLHFVKESKQDESGMPNNRFLAERTGGTYSTLKVQPAELEDSGVYFCASSQGRAAYEQYFGPGTRLTVT.

This chain joins TRBV7-2 and TRBJ2-2; the match to TRBD2 covers 7 bases. Germline V lookup: CDR1 SGHTA, CDR2 FQGNSA. There are 15 residues in the CDR3. V was clipped by 3 bases and J by 4 bases; unmatched bases: 5. CDR3 sequence reads: CASSFRAGSTGELFF. The DNA for the CDR3 is TGTGCCAGCAGCTTCAGAGCGGGGAGCACCGGGGAGCTGTTTTTT.

V is TRBV2 and J is TRBJ2-1, with D possibly matching TRBD1 (6 bases). Germline V gene data show CDR1 as SNHLY and CDR2 as FYNNEI. The V gene lost 4 bases and the J gene lost 4 bases, with 23 bases spanning the gap. The CDR3 totals 18 residues. The CDR3 sequence: CASSGNWNRTDIYNEQFF. In DNA, the CDR3 is TGTGCCAGCAGTGGCAACTGGAATAGGACAGATATTTACAATGAGCAGTTCTTC.

The chain has TRBV4-2 and TRBJ2-7; D remains unclear. Trimming left V 0 bases short and J 1 base short, with 16 bases between. The germline V gene has CDR1 LGHNA and CDR2 YNFKEQ. The CDR3 length is 17 residues. The CDR3 here is CASSQDYPAQTSYEQYF. The DNA for the CDR3 is TGTGCCAGCAGCCAAGACTATCCTGCCCAAACATCCTACGAGCAGTACTTC.

This clone has a handful of counts. The CDR3 region is CASSPTSGGLKYYEQYF. CDR3 bases: TGTGCCAGCAGCCCCACTAGCGGGGGCCTGAAATACTACGAGCAGTACTTC. The chain links TRBV7-8 to TRBJ2-7; TRBD2 matches at 11 bases. V was pared by 5 bases and J by 3 bases, with 12 bases of the junction left unmatched. Looked up from germline, CDR1 is SGHVS and CDR2 is FQNEAQ. This CDR3 comprises 17 residues.

The J gene is TRBJ2-7, the V gene TRBV19; the match to TRBD2 covers 11 bases. Per germline, CDR1 LNHDA and CDR2 SQIVND (reference sequence). J lost 2 bases, V lost 6 bases, and 3 bases had no gene match. This CDR3 has 14 residues. The CDR3: CASSPGLAAYEQYF. DNA for the CDR3: TGTGCCAGTAGCCCGGGACTAGCGGCCTACGAGCAGTACTTC.

V is TRBV7-8 and J is TRBJ1-1, with 7 bases lining up with TRBD1. Germline V CDR1 and CDR2: SGHVS, FQNEAQ. J was trimmed by 1 base and V by 6 bases; bases with no gene match: 11. The CDR3 runs to 16 residues. CDR3 nucleotides: TGTGCCAGCAGTAGGGTACAGGGGCTCGAGAACACTGAAGCTTTCTTT. Translating it yields CASSRVQGLENTEAFF. Full variable domain (remainder filled in from reference TRBV7-8 and TRBJ1-1): GAGVSQSPRYKVAKRGQDVALRCDPISGHVSLFWYQQALGQGPEFLTYFQNEAQLDKSGLPSDRFFAERPEGSVSTLKIQRTQQEDSAVYLCASSRVQGLENTEAFFGQGTRLTVV.

The chain is built from TRBV5-4 and TRBJ2-7; TRBD1 matches 7 bases. V was pared by 2 bases and J by 0 bases, with 8 bases of the junction left unmatched. This CDR3 is 16 amino acids long. In germline, CDR1 is SGHNT, CDR2 YYREEE (reference sequence). CDR3 protein: CASSLSTGVSSYEQYF. The CDR3 bases are TGTGCCAGCAGCTTAAGTACAGGGGTCTCCTCCTACGAGCAGTACTTC. Together with reference TRBV5-4 and TRBJ2-7, the CDR3 gives the full variable domain: ETGVTQSPTHLIKTRGQQVTLRCSSQSGHNTVSWYQQALGQGPQFIFQYYREEENGRGNFPPRFSGLQFPNYSSELNVNALELDDSALYLCASSLSTGVSSYEQYFGPGTRLTVT.

CDR3 bases: TGTGCCATTCCAACCCTAGCGGGGGGGAATACCGGGGAGCTGTTTTTT. This sequence encodes CAIPTLAGGNTGELFF. The chain combines TRBV10-3 with TRBJ2-2; 12 nucleotides line up with TRBD2. The CDR3 contains 16 residues. The germline CDR1 and CDR2 sequences are ENHRY and SYGVKD. V gave up 9 bases and J gave up 5 bases; unmatched junction bases: 10.

The gene calls are TRBV5-1 and TRBJ1-1; 7 bases align to TRBD1. The CDR3 has 12 residues. Losses at the gene ends were 4 bases for V and 10 bases for J; bases not matched to a gene: 7. Per the germline V gene, CDR1 is SGHRS and CDR2 is YFSETQ. CDR3 sequence reads: CASSNQGVVAFF. As DNA, the CDR3 is TGCGCCAGCAGCAATCAGGGGGTCGTAGCTTTCTTT.